This TCR beta chain stems from a study of shared clonotypes between healthy human individuals. Study-wide results and limits: Clonotype sharing across a few donors was observed for 4.5% to 6.5% of naive CD4 clonotypes.

The assay was immunoSEQ multiplex PCR, and TCRdb's table has in-frame clones only and misses some. The sample includes roughly 2 million clones, roughly 96% of them seen just once. The donors, healthy adults who were HIV-negative, had experienced no recent acute infections or vaccinations. Both subsets, CD45RA+ naive and CD45RA-negative memory, were split from the CD4+ cells. The trim removed 0 bases at V and 2 bases at J, leaving 1 base unmatched. CDR1 and CDR2 from the germline V gene are SGHRS and YFSETQ. There are 14 residues in the CDR3. This clone was observed a few times. Its specificity is unknown. The sample contains more than one DNA sequence encoding this CDR3.

Sequencing input: naive CD4+ T cells sorted from blood. The subset was: CD45RA+ positively selected. This chain joins TRBV5-1 and TRBJ1-2, with TRBD1 identical over 7 bases. This clonotype was sampled from a man younger than 35 in good health. The CDR3 is CASSLEQGNYGYTF. In nucleotides, the CDR3 is TGCGCCAGCAGCTTGGAACAGGGGAACTATGGCTACACCTTC.